This T cell receptor beta chain is from a study of blood T cell repertoires in COVID-19. This clone has a handful of counts. The method was immunoSEQ multiplex PCR; TCRdb's version includes in-frame clones alone and lacks a portion of them. This table holds some 170,000 clones, 80% to 95% found once. Recruited during active infection, patients (from Seattle) were subsequently followed longitudinally. This receptor was obtained from a woman aged 55-69 years with COVID-19, enrolled during active disease. Sequencing used peripheral blood.

CDR3 amino acids: CASSYWGRGRAHTEAFF. For the CDR3, the DNA is TGTGCCAGCAGTTACTGGGGCAGGGGGCGCGCACACACTGAAGCTTTCTTT. The chain has TRBV6-2 or TRBV6-3 and TRBJ1-1; 8 nucleotides match TRBD1. The CDR3 totals 17 residues. Germline V lookup: CDR1 MNHEY, CDR2 SVGEGT. With 1 base clipped from V and 3 bases from J, the junction kept 10 bases outside the gene matches.